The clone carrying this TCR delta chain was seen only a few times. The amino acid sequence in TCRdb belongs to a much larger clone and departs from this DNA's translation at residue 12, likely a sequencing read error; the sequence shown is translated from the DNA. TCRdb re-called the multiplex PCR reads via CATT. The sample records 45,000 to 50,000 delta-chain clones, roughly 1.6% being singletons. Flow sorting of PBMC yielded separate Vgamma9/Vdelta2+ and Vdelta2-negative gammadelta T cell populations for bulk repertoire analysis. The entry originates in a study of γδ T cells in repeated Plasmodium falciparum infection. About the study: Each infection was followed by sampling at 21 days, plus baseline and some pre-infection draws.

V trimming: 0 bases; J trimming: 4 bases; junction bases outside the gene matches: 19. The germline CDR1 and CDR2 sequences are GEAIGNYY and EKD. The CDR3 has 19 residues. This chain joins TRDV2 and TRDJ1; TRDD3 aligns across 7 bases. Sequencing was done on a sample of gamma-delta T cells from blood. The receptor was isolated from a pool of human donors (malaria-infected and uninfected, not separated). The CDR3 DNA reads TGTGCCTGTGACACCGTCCCGGGGGCTCTGGGGGGTACGAACGATAAACTCATCTTT. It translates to CACDTVPGALGGTNDKLIF.